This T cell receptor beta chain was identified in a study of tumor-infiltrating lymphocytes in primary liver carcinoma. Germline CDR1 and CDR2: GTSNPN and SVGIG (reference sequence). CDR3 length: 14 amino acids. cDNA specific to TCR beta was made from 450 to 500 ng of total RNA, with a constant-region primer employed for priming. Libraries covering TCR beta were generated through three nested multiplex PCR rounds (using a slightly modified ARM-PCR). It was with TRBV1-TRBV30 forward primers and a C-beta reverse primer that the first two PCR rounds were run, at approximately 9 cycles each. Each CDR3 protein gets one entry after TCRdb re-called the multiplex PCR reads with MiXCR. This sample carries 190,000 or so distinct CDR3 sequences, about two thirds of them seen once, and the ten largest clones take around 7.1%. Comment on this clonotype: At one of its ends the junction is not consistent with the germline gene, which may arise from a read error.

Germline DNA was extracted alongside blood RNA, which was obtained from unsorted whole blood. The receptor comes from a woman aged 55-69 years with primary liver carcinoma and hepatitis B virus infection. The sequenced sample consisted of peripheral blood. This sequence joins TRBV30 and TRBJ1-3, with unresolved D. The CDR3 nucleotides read TGTGCCTGGAGTGGAGGTGGCTCTGGAAACATCATATATTTT. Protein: CAWSGGGSGNIIYF. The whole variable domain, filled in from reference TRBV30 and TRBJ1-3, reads SQTIHQWPATLVQPVGSPLSLECTVEGTSNPNLYWYRQAAGRGLQLLFYSVGIGQISSEVPQNLSASRPQDRQFILSSKKLLLSDSGFYLCAWSGGGSGNIIYFGEGSWLTVV.